This TCR beta chain originates from a study of beta chain features in type 1 diabetes. Findings of the study overall: Type 1 diabetes patients had moderately but significantly shorter TCRB CDR3s in all four CD4+ subsets. Type 1 diabetes patients had VDJ junctions that carried fewer insertions and more deletions. Equally in patients and controls, PCR might preferentially amplify shorter templates. For patients, the naive, central memory and Treg TCRB repertoires appeared more alike than for healthy donors.

All of the isolated RNA was reverse transcribed, so expressed TCRB transcripts were sequenced. It was found that naive, central memory and regulatory T cell samples averaged roughly 3.5 million reads. The data were produced by immunoSEQ multiplex PCR, yet TCRdb's version contains in-frame clones alone and is incomplete. The sample consists of 600,000 to 700,000 clones, 13% of them appearing once. This clone was detected a few times. Its target is not known. Other DNA sequences in the sample encode the same CDR3. This CDR3 has 14 amino acids. V dropped 2 bases and J dropped 1; count of bases not matched to a gene: 3. Germline CDR1 is GTSNPN and CDR2 is SVGIG (reference sequence).

Material for sequencing was naive CD4+ T cells from blood. The TCR comes from a man younger than 35 with type 1 diabetes. The chain joins TRBV30 to TRBJ2-3; 7 bases map to TRBD1. The CDR3 protein is CAWSRQGGTDTQYF. The CDR3 DNA sequence: TGTGCCTGGAGTAGGCAGGGGGGCACAGATACGCAGTATTTT. Based on the CDR3 plus reference TRBV30 and TRBJ2-3, the full variable domain is SQTIHQWPATLVQPVGSPLSLECTVEGTSNPNLYWYRQAAGRGLQLLFYSVGIGQISSEVPQNLSASRPQDRQFILSSKKLLLSDSGFYLCAWSRQGGTDTQYFGPGTRLTVL.